The present TCR beta chain was sequenced within a study of CD8 T cells in ankylosing spondylitis. V lost 5 bases and J 2 bases, leaving 17 bases between the germline ends. Germline lookup yields CDR1 SEHNR and CDR2 FQNEAQ (reference sequence). This CDR3 spans 16 amino acids. TCRdb ran MiXCR on the 5' RACE reads and lists one entry per CDR3 protein. The sample lists hundreds of thousands of distinct CDR3 sequences; less than 25% were seen once. Sequencing was performed on blood, either unsorted or a sorted T cell fraction (not recorded which). This TCR was sampled from a female donor with ankylosing spondylitis or in good health (not recorded which). V usage is TRBV7-9 and J usage is TRBJ2-3; possibly TRBD1 or TRBD2 for D (6 bases each). CDR3 region: CASSPGDLAFTDTQYF. The DNA of the CDR3 is TGTGCCAGCAGCCCAGGGGACTTAGCTTTCACAGATACGCAGTATTTT.